Below are 5 T cell receptor beta chains sequenced from a single sample in a study of molecular identifiers for immune sequencing clone quantification. From the PCR reads, TCRdb called clonotypes with MiXCR, one entry per CDR3 protein. The sample holds about 640,000 distinct CDR3 sequences, about 20% seen once. Sequenced sample: naive CD8+ T cells from blood, with Jurkat cell RNA spiked in. Noted subset: FACS-sorted CD8+CD4-CCR7+CD45RA+ naive T cells. These receptors were obtained from a human donor in good health. Some libraries in this study had Jurkat cell RNA spiked in.

This clonotype came up a few times. The chain carries TRBV5-1 and TRBJ2-1, with D uncertain. The germline V gene encodes CDR1 SGHRS and CDR2 YFSETQ. V was pared by 0 bases and J by 3 bases, with 10 bases between. The CDR3 is 15 amino acids. CDR3 amino acids: CASSLGSGNYNEQFF. CDR3 bases: TGCGCCAGCAGCTTGGGAAGTGGGAACTACAATGAGCAGTTCTTC.

This clonotype was found many times. V usage is TRBV29-1 and J usage is TRBJ2-7; a possible D gene is TRBD2 (5 bases). Looked up from germline, CDR1 is SQVTM and CDR2 is ANQGSEA. There are 12 residues in the CDR3. Trimming pared 7 bases from V and 0 bases from J, leaving 10 bases between. The CDR3 loop reads CSAEGSSYEQYF. The CDR3 nucleotides read TGCAGCGCCGAGGGCAGCTCCTACGAGCAGTACTTC.

Only one count was recorded for this clonotype. The chain is built from TRBV6-1 and TRBJ1-5; TRBD1 aligns across 12 bases. V trimming: 10 bases; J trimming: 9 bases; junction bases outside the gene matches: 22. The CDR3 is made up of 18 amino acids. Germline CDR1 is MNHNS and CDR2 is SASEGT. The CDR3 region is CANRESAGQGAEVWPQHF. The CDR3 DNA sequence: TGTGCCAACAGAGAGTCGGCGGGACAGGGGGCAGAGGTCTGGCCCCAGCATTTT.

The chain recombines TRBV20-1 with TRBJ2-1; 9 nucleotides agree with TRBD2. The V gene end was trimmed by 3 bases and the J gene end by 8 bases; junction bases not matched to a gene: 2. The germline V gene encodes CDR1 DFQATT and CDR2 SNEGSKA (reference sequence). The CDR3 covers 12 residues. The CDR3 reads CSARREGDEQFF. The CDR3 bases are TGCAGTGCTAGGCGGGAGGGGGATGAGCAGTTCTTC.

The chain combines TRBV5-6 with TRBJ2-1, with 7 bases matching TRBD1. Germline V gene sequence: CDR1 SGHDT, CDR2 YYEEEE. The CDR3 consists of 14 residues. With 0 bases clipped from V and 9 bases from J, the junction kept 6 bases outside the gene matches. In DNA form, the CDR3 reads TGTGCCAGCAGCTTGGCCAGGGGGTCCGTTGAGCAGTTCTTC. Amino acids: CASSLARGSVEQFF.